The 14 T cell receptor beta chains presented below share a single source sample, sequenced in a study of OX40 agonist ivuxolimab in advanced cancers. Preparation of the library involved the immunoSEQ multiplex PCR assay. The immuneACCESS repertoire file appears here via TCRdb, limited to in-frame rearrangements. These files lack a portion of the clones; in checked studies, under half of the deficit traces to unresolved V genes, and the cause of the others is not known. The sample table records roughly 75,000 clones; about 88% of these occur just once. Of the sample, 1.1% falls within the top ten clones. The sample was CD4+ or CD8+ T cells sorted from blood, taken in a trial of the OX40 agonist ivuxolimab. Receptors originate from an adult with an advanced solid tumor such as melanoma, head and neck, liver or kidney cancer.

V gene TRBV30 combines with J gene TRBJ2-1, with D possibly TRBD2 on 5 matching bases. This CDR3 is 13 amino acids long. Trimming took off 0 bases at V and 6 bases at J, with 9 bases between the two ends. CDR1 is GTSNPN and CDR2 is SVGIG in the germline V gene (reference sequence). The CDR3 is CAWSVLVGNEQFF. The CDR3 coding sequence is TGTGCCTGGAGTGTACTAGTTGGCAATGAGCAGTTCTTC.

This chain uses TRBV7-3 with TRBJ2-1; the D is unclear. V lost 3 bases to trimming and J lost 7 bases, with 16 bases between them. This CDR3 spans 15 amino acids. Germline values: CDR1 SGHTA, CDR2 FQGTGA. The CDR3 bases are TGTGCCAGCAGCTTTGGTCCGGGCCGCACAAATGAGCAGTTCTTC. As protein: CASSFGPGRTNEQFF.

The chain combines TRBV7-8 with TRBJ1-4; no clear D gene. V shed 5 bases and J shed 8 bases, with 18 bases lying between them. Germline V gives CDR1 SGHVS, CDR2 FQNEAQ. This CDR3 comprises 15 residues. CDR3 protein: CASSLHGSREEKLFF. The CDR3 bases are TGTGCCAGCAGCCTCCACGGATCTCGAGAGGAAAAACTGTTTTTT.

The rearrangement joins TRBV7-9 to TRBJ2-1; TRBD2 aligns across 10 bases. The CDR3 contains 15 residues. Trimming at V came to 1 base and at J to 8 bases, leaving 5 bases not matched to a gene. The germline V gene encodes CDR1 SEHNR and CDR2 FQNEAQ (reference sequence). CDR3 residues: CASSLEPSGSYEQFF. The CDR3 coding sequence is TGTGCCAGCAGCTTAGAGCCTAGCGGGAGCTATGAGCAGTTCTTC.

As DNA, the CDR3 is TGTGCCAGCAGCTTCCGACTAGCGGGAGTTTTCAATGAGCAGTTCTTC. Its protein product is CASSFRLAGVFNEQFF. The rearrangement links TRBV7-2 to TRBJ2-1; 12 nucleotides align to TRBD2. In germline, CDR1 is SGHTA, CDR2 FQGNSA. The V segment lost 3 bases and the J segment 6 bases; nucleotides outside the gene matches: 6. The CDR3 has 16 amino acids.

V usage is TRBV7-3 and J usage is TRBJ2-5; D is possibly TRBD2 (5 bases). The CDR3 is 15 amino acids. Trimming stripped 2 bases from V and 2 bases from J, with 12 bases between. In germline, CDR1 is SGHTA, CDR2 FQGTGA. This chain's CDR3 is CASSLVGSGQETQYF. CDR3 coding DNA: TGTGCCAGCAGCTTAGTGGGGAGTGGGCAAGAGACCCAGTACTTC.

This clone was observed a single time. The V gene is TRBV10-3, the J gene TRBJ2-5; D gene uncertain. Trimming stripped 0 bases from V and 4 bases from J, with 9 bases between. This CDR3 contains 14 residues. Germline values: CDR1 ENHRY, CDR2 SYGVKD. The CDR3 region is CAISESRQTETQYF. The CDR3 bases are TGTGCCATCAGTGAGTCACGGCAGACAGAGACCCAGTACTTC.

The rearrangement uses TRBV30 and TRBJ1-3; D is possibly TRBD1 (6 bases). Looked up from germline, CDR1 is GTSNPN and CDR2 is SVGIG (reference sequence). The CDR3 is 15 residues long. Between the trimmed V and J ends, which lost 0 bases and 0 bases, there was a span of 9 bases. The CDR3 loop reads CAWSVQDSSGNTIYF. The CDR3, as DNA: TGTGCCTGGAGTGTTCAGGACAGCTCTGGAAACACCATATATTTT.

The V gene is TRBV7-3, the J gene TRBJ2-1; TRBD2 matches 15 bases. There are 14 residues in the CDR3. V gave up 5 bases and J gave up 12 bases; unmatched junction bases: 5. CDR1 and CDR2 from the germline V gene are SGHTA and FQGTGA. The CDR3 loop reads CASSQGLAGGTQFF. For the CDR3, the DNA is TGTGCCAGCAGCCAGGGACTAGCGGGAGGCACGCAGTTCTTC.

CDR3 loop: CASSPRGGVGETQYF. In nucleotides, the CDR3 is TGTGCCAGCAGCCCCAGGGGGGGAGTCGGAGAGACCCAGTACTTC. The V call is TRBV11-3, the J call TRBJ2-5; D tentatively fits TRBD1 or TRBD2 (7 bases each). Trimming cost V 5 bases and J 4 bases, with 17 bases left between them. Germline loops: CDR1 SGHNT, CDR2 YENEEA. The CDR3 loop spans 15 amino acids.

The chain is built from TRBV9 and TRBJ2-1; 10 bases are shared with TRBD2. Germline V gives CDR1 SGDLS, CDR2 YYNGEE. This CDR3 spans 15 amino acids. J gave up 3 bases and V 4 bases, and 4 bases lay outside the gene matches. The CDR3 loop reads CASSPSGSLYNEQFF. Written as DNA, the CDR3 is TGTGCCAGCAGCCCTAGCGGGAGTCTCTACAATGAGCAGTTCTTC.

The chain links TRBV10-3 to TRBJ2-3; D might be TRBD2 (5 bases). CDR1 and CDR2 from the germline V gene are ENHRY and SYGVKD. V gave up 4 bases and J gave up 2 bases, with 10 bases separating them. This CDR3 comprises 14 residues. The CDR3 DNA follows: TGTGCCATCAGTGCAGCGGCTCTCACAGATACGCAGTATTTT. It translates to CAISAAALTDTQYF.

The gene calls are TRBV19 and TRBJ1-5; D remains ambiguous. CDR1 is LNHDA and CDR2 is SQIVND in the germline V gene (reference sequence). V gave up 1 base and J gave up 1 base, with 11 bases separating them. This CDR3 has 16 residues. The CDR3 protein is CASSIGSVGSNQPQHF. The CDR3 region has the DNA TGTGCCAGTAGTATAGGTTCAGTCGGAAGCAATCAGCCCCAGCATTTT.

The sample holds one count of this clone. V gene TRBV5-1 combines with J gene TRBJ2-5; unclear D gene. This CDR3 has 15 amino acids. V was pared by 0 bases and J by 4 bases, with 13 bases between. Per the germline V gene, CDR1 is SGHRS and CDR2 is YFSETQ. The CDR3 region is CASSLARSRPETQYF. CDR3 nucleotide sequence: TGCGCCAGCAGCTTGGCTCGGTCCCGGCCAGAGACCCAGTACTTC.